The entry that follows covers one TCR beta chain sequence. Antigen unknown. Germline CDR1 ENHRY, CDR2 SYGVKD. Trimming cost V 0 bases and J 3 bases; bases outside gene matches: 1. This CDR3 is 15 amino acids long. The entry originates in a study of CD8+CD57+ T cells in acquired aplastic anemia. About the research overall: Quantities of DNA derived from sorted CD4+ and CD8+ cells averaged roughly 3.4 ug. Healthy donor CD4+ cell samples had a mean of about 10 million reads.

Template material for TCR beta VDJ and CDR3 profiling consisted of genomic DNA. TCRdb processed the reads anew with MiXCR; each CDR3 protein has one entry. Counted here are roughly 130,000 distinct CDR3 sequences, around 48% occurring once; the ten biggest clones make up around 2.5%. Study-wide results and limits: Patients and controls turned out to have roughly 30 CD8+ CDR3 sequences in common. Patients and controls were not found to differ significantly in CD8+ Simpson's diversity.

Sequencing was carried out using sorted CD4+, CD8+, or CD8+CD57+ T cells (not recorded which) from PBMCs. This TCR derives from a human donor in good health, serving as a control. The chain carries TRBV10-3 and TRBJ2-7; the match to TRBD1 covers 11 bases. CDR3 in amino acids: CAISESGTGGYEQYF. CDR3 nucleotide sequence: TGTGCCATCAGTGAGTCGGGGACAGGGGGCTACGAGCAGTACTTC.